These 5 T cell receptor beta chains were all obtained from the same sample, sequenced in a study of blood T cell repertoires in COVID-19. Sequencing used immunoSEQ multiplex PCR; TCRdb keeps in-frame clones, though not all of them. The sample yields 160,000 or so clones, 75% to 85% seen once. What was sequenced was PBMCs or T cells enriched from blood (not recorded which). These receptor sequences come from a woman aged 60-70 years who had recovered from COVID-19.

This clone was found a few times. The rearrangement links TRBV12-3 or TRBV12-4 to TRBJ2-1; 8 bases are shared with TRBD2. This CDR3 has 13 amino acids. The J segment lost 8 bases and the V segment lost 4 bases, leaving 4 bases of the junction unmatched. The CDR3 region has the DNA TGTGCCAGCAGTTGGCGGGGGGTTGATGAGCAGTTCTTC. Amino acid sequence: CASSWRGVDEQFF.

The chain has TRBV5-1 and TRBJ1-2; D is unclear. V lost 0 bases to trimming and J lost 0 bases, with 9 bases between them. The CDR3 totals 15 residues. Germline V gives CDR1 SGHRS, CDR2 YFSETQ. Written as DNA, the CDR3 is TGCGCCAGCAGCTTGGAGCGGCCTCCTAACTATGGCTACACCTTC. Protein sequence: CASSLERPPNYGYTF. The complete variable domain, with remaining parts taken from reference TRBV5-1 and TRBJ1-2, reads KAGVTQTPRYLIKTRGQQVTLSCSPISGHRSVSWYQQTPGQGLQFLFEYFSETQRNKGNFPGRFSGRQFSNSRSEMNVSTLELGDSALYLCASSLERPPNYGYTFGSGTRLTVV.

The V call is TRBV7-2, the J call TRBJ2-3; 7 bases agree with TRBD1. The germline gives CDR1 SGHTA, CDR2 FQGNSA. The trim removed 4 bases at V and 1 base at J, leaving 5 bases unmatched. The CDR3 consists of 15 residues. CDR3 loop: CASSSRTGRTDTQYF. DNA of the CDR3: TGTGCCAGCAGCTCTCGGACAGGACGCACAGATACGCAGTATTTT. The whole variable domain, remainder taken from reference TRBV7-2 and TRBJ2-3, is GAGVSQSPSNKVTEKGKDVELRCDPISGHTALYWYRQSLGQGLEFLIYFQGNSAPDKSGLPSDRFSAERTGGSVSTLTIQRTQQEDSAVYLCASSSRTGRTDTQYFGPGTRLTVL.

This clone was detected only a few times. This CDR3 is CASSPSGGPADEQFF. DNA of the CDR3: TGCGCCAGCAGCCCTAGCGGGGGGCCCGCAGATGAGCAGTTCTTC. The chain is built from TRBV5-1 and TRBJ2-1; 11 bases are shared with TRBD2. The length of the CDR3 is 15 residues. The trim removed 4 bases at V and 8 bases at J, leaving 8 bases unmatched. Looked up from germline, CDR1 is SGHRS and CDR2 is YFSETQ.

V usage is TRBV9 and J usage is TRBJ1-6; the match to TRBD1 covers 8 bases. CDR1 is SGDLS and CDR2 is YYNGEE in the germline V gene. V lost 0 bases, J lost 7 bases, and 3 bases stayed unmatched. This CDR3 has 15 amino acids. The CDR3 nucleotides read TGTGCCAGCAGCGTAGGGGACAGGACCAATTCACCCCTCCACTTT. Residues: CASSVGDRTNSPLHF.